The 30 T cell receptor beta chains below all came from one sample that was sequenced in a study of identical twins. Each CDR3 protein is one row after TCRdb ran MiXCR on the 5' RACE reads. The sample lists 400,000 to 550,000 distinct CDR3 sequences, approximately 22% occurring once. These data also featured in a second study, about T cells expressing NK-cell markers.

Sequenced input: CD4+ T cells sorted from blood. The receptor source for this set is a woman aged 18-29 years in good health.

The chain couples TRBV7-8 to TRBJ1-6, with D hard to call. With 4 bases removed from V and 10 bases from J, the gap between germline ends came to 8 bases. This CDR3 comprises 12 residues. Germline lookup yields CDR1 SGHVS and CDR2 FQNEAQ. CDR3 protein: CASSSPESPLHF. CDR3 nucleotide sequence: TGTGCCAGCAGCTCCCCGGAATCACCCCTCCACTTT.

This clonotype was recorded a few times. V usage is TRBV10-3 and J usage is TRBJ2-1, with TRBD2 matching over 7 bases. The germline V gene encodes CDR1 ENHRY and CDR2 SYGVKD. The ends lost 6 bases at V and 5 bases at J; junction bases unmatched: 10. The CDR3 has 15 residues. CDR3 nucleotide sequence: TGTGCCATCAGCGATCGGGGACTATTCAACAATGAGCAGTTCTTC. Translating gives CAISDRGLFNNEQFF.

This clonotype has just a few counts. This chain's CDR3 is CASSTHTTDTQYF. DNA for the CDR3: TGTGCCAGCAGCACACACACCACAGATACGCAGTATTTT. The V call is TRBV7-9, the J call TRBJ2-3; D ambiguous. Germline V CDR1 and CDR2: SEHNR, FQNEAQ (reference sequence). The CDR3 length is 13 residues. Trimming removed 5 bases at V and 2 bases at J, with 8 bases between.

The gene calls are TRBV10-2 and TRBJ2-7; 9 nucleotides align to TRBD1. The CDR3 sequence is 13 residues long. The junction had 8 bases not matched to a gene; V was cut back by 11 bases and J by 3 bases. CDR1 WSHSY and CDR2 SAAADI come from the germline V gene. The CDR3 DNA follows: TGCGCCGGAAGCGGGACAGGGAACTACGAGCAGTACTTC. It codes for CAGSGTGNYEQYF.

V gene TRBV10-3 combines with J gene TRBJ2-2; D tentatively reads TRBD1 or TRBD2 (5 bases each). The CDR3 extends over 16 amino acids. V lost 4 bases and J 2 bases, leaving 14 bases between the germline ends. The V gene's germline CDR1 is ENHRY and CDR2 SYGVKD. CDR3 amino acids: CAISGRGRSNTGELFF. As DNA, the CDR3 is TGTGCCATCAGTGGACGGGGCAGGTCTAACACCGGGGAGCTGTTTTTT.

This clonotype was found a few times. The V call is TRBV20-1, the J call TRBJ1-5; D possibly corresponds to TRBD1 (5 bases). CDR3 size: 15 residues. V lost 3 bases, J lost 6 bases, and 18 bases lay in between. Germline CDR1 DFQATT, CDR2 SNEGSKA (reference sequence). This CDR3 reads CSARDSGTRSQPQHF. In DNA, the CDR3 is TGCAGTGCTAGGGACTCCGGGACCCGGAGTCAGCCCCAGCATTTT.

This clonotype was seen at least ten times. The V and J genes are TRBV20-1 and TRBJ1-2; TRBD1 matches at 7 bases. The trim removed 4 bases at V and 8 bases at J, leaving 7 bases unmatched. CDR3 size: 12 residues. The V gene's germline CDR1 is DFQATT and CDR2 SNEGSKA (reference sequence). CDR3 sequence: CSATRQGGGYTF. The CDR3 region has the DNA TGCAGTGCTACCCGACAGGGCGGGGGCTACACCTTC.

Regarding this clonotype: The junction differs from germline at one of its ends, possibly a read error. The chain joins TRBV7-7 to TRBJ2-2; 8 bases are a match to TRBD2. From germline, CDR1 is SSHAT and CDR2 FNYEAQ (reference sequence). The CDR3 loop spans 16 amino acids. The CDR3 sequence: CASSATSGPNTGELFF. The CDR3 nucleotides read TGTGCTAGCAGCGCAACTAGCGGACCGAACACCGGGGAGCTGTTTTTT.

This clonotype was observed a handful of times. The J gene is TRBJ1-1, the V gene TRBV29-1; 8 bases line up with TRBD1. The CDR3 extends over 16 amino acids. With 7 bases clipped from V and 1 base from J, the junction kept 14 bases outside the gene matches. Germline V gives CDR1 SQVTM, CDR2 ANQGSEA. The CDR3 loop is CSAVVGTGGSNTEAFF. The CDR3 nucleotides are TGCAGCGCCGTTGTTGGGACAGGAGGATCGAACACTGAAGCTTTCTTT.

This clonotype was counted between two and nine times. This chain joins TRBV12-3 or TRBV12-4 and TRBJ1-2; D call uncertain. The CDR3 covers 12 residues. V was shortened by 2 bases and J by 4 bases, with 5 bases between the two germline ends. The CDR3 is CASSLRTYGYTF. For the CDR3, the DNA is TGTGCCAGCAGTTTAAGGACCTATGGCTACACCTTC.

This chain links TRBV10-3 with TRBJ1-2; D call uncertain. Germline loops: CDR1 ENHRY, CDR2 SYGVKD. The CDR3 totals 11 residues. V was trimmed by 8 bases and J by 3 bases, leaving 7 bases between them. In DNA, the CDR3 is TGTGCCATCTCAACCGACTATGGCTACACCTTC. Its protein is CAISTDYGYTF.

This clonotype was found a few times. CDR3 sequence (DNA): TGTGCCAGCAGCCCCCCTTCCCTCTCCTACAATGAGCAGTTCTTC. Protein sequence: CASSPPSLSYNEQFF. The chain recombines TRBV7-2 with TRBJ2-1; D remains unclear. Trimming took 5 bases from V and 0 from J, leaving 11 bases between them. This CDR3 has 15 residues. Germline V lookup: CDR1 SGHTA, CDR2 FQGNSA.

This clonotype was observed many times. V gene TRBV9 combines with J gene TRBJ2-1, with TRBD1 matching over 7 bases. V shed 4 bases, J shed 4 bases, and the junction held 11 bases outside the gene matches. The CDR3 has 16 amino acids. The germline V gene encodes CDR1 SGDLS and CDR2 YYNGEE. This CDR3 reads CASSRRGQTTYNEQFF. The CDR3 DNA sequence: TGTGCCAGCAGCCGACGGGGACAGACTACATACAATGAGCAGTTCTTC.

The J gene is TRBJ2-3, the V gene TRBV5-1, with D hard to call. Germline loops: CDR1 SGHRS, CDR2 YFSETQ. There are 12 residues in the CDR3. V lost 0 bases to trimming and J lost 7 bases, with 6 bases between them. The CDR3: CASSLDFYTQYF. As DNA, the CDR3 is TGCGCCAGCAGCTTGGATTTCTATACGCAGTATTTT.

The CDR3: CASSLGARRTLEQYF. The DNA for the CDR3 is TGTGCCAGCAGCTTGGGGGCCCGCAGGACCCTCGAGCAGTACTTC. The chain carries TRBV5-5 and TRBJ2-7, with D hard to call. CDR3 size: 15 residues. The germline V gene has CDR1 SGHKS and CDR2 YYEKEE (reference sequence). V was trimmed by 0 bases and J by 6 bases, leaving 16 bases between them. Together with reference TRBV5-5 and TRBJ2-7, the CDR3 gives the full variable domain: DAGVTQSPTHLIKTRGQQVTLRCSPISGHKSVSWYQQVLGQGPQFIFQYYEKEERGRGNFPDRFSARQFPNYSSELNVNALLLGDSALYLCASSLGARRTLEQYFGPGTRLTVT.

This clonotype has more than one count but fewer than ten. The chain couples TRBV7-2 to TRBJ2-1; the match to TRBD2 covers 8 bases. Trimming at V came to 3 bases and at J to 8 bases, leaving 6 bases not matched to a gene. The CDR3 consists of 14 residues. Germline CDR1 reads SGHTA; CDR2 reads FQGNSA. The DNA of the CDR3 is TGTGCCAGCAGCTTTAGGGGACTAGACTATGAGCAGTTCTTC. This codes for CASSFRGLDYEQFF. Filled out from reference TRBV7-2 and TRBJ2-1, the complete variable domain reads GAGVSQSPSNKVTEKGKDVELRCDPISGHTALYWYRQSLGQGLEFLIYFQGNSAPDKSGLPSDRFSAERTGGSVSTLTIQRTQQEDSAVYLCASSFRGLDYEQFFGPGTRLTVL.

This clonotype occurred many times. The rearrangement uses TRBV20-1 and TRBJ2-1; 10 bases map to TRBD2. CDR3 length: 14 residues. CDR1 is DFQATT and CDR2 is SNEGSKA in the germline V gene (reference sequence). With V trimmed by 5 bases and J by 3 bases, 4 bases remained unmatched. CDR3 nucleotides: TGCAGTGCTTTAGCGGGGGGCGTCTACAATGAGCAGTTCTTC. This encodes CSALAGGVYNEQFF.

CDR3 residues: CASSRGAGNTGELFF. The DNA for the CDR3 is TGTGCCAGCAGCCGGGGGGCGGGGAACACCGGGGAGCTGTTTTTT. The chain uses TRBV7-6 and TRBJ2-2; a possible D gene is TRBD2 (7 bases). Deletions cut 5 bases from V and 1 base from J, with 11 bases between. Germline CDR1 SGHVS, CDR2 FNYEAQ. The CDR3 covers 15 residues.

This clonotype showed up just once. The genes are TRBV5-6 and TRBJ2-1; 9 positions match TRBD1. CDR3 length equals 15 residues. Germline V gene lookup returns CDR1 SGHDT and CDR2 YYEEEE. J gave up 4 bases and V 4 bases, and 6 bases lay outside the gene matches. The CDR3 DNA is TGTGCCAGCAGCCGCCGGGACAGGGCGTACAATGAGCAGTTCTTC. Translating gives CASSRRDRAYNEQFF.

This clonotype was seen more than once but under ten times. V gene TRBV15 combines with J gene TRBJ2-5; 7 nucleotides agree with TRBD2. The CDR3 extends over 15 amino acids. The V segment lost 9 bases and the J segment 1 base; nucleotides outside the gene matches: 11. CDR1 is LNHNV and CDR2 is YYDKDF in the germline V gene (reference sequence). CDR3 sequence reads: CATGRGQGSQETQYF. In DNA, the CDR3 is TGTGCCACGGGGAGGGGTCAGGGTAGCCAAGAGACCCAGTACTTC.

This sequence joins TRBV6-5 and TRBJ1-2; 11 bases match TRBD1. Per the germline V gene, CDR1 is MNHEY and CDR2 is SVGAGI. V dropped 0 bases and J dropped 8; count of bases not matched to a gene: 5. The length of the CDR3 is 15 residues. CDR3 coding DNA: TGTGCCAGCAGTTACTCGCAGGACAGGGGGCTCGGCTACACCTTC. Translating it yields CASSYSQDRGLGYTF.

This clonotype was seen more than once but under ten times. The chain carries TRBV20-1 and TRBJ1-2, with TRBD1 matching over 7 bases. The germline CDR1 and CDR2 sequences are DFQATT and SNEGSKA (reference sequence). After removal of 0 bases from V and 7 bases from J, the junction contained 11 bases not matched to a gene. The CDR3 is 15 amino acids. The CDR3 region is CSAREPGQSFSGYTF. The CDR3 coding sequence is TGCAGTGCTAGAGAACCGGGACAGAGCTTTTCTGGCTACACCTTC.

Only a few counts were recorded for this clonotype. The CDR3 nucleotides read TGCAGTGCTATCGACACTGTCAATCAGCCCCAGCATTTT. Protein product: CSAIDTVNQPQHF. The V and J genes are TRBV20-1 and TRBJ1-5; D remains ambiguous. This CDR3 region has 13 residues. Germline V gene sequence: CDR1 DFQATT, CDR2 SNEGSKA (reference sequence). V lost 4 bases and J lost 3, with 10 bases in between.

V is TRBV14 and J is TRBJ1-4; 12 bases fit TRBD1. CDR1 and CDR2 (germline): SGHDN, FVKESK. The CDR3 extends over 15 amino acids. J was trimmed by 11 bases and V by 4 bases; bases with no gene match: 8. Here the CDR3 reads CASSRRGTGGGKLFF. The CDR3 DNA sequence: TGTGCCAGCAGCCGCCGTGGGACAGGGGGCGGGAAACTGTTTTTT. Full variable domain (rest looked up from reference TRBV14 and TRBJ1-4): EAGVTQFPSHSVIEKGQTVTLRCDPISGHDNLYWYRRVMGKEIKFLLHFVKESKQDESGMPNNRFLAERTGGTYSTLKVQPAELEDSGVYFCASSRRGTGGGKLFFGSGTQLSVL.

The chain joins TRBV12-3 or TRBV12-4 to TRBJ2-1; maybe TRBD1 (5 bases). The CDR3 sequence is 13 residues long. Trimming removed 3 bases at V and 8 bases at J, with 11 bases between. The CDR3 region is CASSFARGDEQFF. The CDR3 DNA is TGTGCCAGCAGTTTTGCAAGGGGCGATGAGCAGTTCTTC.

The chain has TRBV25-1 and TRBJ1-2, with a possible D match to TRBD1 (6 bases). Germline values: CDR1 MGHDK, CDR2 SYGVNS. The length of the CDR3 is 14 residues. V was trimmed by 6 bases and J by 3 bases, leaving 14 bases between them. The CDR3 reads CASSARGGDYGYTF. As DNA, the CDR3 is TGTGCCAGCAGCGCGAGGGGGGGAGACTATGGCTACACCTTC.

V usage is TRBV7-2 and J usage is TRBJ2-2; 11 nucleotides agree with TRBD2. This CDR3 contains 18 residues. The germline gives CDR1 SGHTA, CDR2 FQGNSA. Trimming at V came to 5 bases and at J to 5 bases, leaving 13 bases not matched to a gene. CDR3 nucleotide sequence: TGTGCCAGCAGCCTACGCCCACCTAGCGGGAGGTTGACCGGGGAGCTGTTTTTT. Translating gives CASSLRPPSGRLTGELFF.

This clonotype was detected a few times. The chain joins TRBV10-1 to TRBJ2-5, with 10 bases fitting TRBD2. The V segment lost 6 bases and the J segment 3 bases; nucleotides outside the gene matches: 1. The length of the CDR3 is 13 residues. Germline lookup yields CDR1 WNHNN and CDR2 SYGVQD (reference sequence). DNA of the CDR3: TGCGCCAGCAGCGGACTAGCGGAAGAGACCCAGTACTTC. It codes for CASSGLAEETQYF.

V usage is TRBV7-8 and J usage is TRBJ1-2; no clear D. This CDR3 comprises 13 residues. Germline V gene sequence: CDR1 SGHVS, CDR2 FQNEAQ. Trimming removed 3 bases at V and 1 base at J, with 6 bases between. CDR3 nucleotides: TGTGCCAGCAGCTTTAATCGTAACTATGGCTACACCTTC. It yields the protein CASSFNRNYGYTF. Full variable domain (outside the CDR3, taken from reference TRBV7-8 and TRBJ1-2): GAGVSQSPRYKVAKRGQDVALRCDPISGHVSLFWYQQALGQGPEFLTYFQNEAQLDKSGLPSDRFFAERPEGSVSTLKIQRTQQEDSAVYLCASSFNRNYGYTFGSGTRLTVV.

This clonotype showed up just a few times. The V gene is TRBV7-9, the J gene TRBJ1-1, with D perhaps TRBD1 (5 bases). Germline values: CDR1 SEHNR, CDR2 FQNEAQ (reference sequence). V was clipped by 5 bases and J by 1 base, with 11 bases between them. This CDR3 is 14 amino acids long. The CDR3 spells CASSIRDGNTEAFF. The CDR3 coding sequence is TGTGCCAGCAGCATCCGGGACGGGAACACTGAAGCTTTCTTT.